This T cell receptor (beta chain) was identified during a study of T cells in Graves' hyperthyroidism and ophthalmopathy. Looking at the study overall: Specimen type is peripheral blood, collected at initial diagnosis prior to any treatment.

This CDR3 contains 14 residues. The V gene end was trimmed by 6 bases and the J gene end by 0 bases; junction bases not matched to a gene: 3. Ophthalmopathy patients showed a Clinical Activity Score of at least 3, NOSPECS grade of at least 4 and duration under 3 months. Diagnostic assessment was based on clinical symptoms, serum thyroxine and TRAb, thyroid ultrasound and orbital computed tomography. It was less than 13 ml of fresh peripheral blood that supplied the PBMCs. Amplified TCR beta CDR3 regions came from RNA transcripts. The study used the HTBI primer set for a first-round RT-PCR of the TCR CDR3. TCRdb re-derived calls from the multiplex PCR reads in MiXCR, one entry per CDR3 protein. This sample has around 620,000 distinct CDR3 sequences, with 13% to 15% found just once. This clonotype appeared many times.

The clonotype was recovered from a woman aged 18-29 years with Graves' ophthalmopathy. Sequenced input: blood. The chain has TRBV12-3 or TRBV12-4 and TRBJ1-1; 8 bases align to TRBD1. The chain's CDR3 is CASRSTGVNTEAFF. The CDR3 region has the DNA TGTGCCAGCAGATCGACAGGGGTGAACACTGAAGCTTTCTTT.